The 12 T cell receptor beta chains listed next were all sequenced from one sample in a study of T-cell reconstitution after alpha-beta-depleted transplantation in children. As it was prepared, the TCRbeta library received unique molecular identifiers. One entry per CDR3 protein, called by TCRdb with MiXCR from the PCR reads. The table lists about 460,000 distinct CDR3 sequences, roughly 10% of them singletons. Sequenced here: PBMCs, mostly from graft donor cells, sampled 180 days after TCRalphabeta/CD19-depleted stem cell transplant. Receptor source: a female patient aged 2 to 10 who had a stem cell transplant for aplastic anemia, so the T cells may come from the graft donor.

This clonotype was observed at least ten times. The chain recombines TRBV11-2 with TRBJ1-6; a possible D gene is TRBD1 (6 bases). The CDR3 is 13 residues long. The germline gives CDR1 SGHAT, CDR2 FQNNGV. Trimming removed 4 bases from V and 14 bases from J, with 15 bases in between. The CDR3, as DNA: TGTGCCAGCAGCTCCAACAGGGATCGAACCCTCCACTTT. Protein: CASSSNRDRTLHF.

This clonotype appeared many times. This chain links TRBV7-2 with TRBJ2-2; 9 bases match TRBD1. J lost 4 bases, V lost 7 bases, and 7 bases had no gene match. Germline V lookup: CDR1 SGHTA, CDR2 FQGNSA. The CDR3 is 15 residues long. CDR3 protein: CASTGQGLITGELFF. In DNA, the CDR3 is TGTGCCAGCACCGGACAGGGGTTGATCACCGGGGAGCTGTTTTTT.

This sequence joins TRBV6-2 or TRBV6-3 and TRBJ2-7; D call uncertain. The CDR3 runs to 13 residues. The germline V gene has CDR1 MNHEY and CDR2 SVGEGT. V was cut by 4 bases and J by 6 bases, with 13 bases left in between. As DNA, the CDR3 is TGTGCCAGCAGTTCCGGACCGGAGCGCGAGCAGTACTTC. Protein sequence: CASSSGPEREQYF.

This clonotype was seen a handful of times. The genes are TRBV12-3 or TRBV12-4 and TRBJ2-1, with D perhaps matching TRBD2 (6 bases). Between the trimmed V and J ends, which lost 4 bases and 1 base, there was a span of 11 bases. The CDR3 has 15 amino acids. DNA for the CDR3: TGTGCCAGCAGTTCAGCGGGCTTATCCTACAATGAGCAGTTCTTC. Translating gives CASSSAGLSYNEQFF.

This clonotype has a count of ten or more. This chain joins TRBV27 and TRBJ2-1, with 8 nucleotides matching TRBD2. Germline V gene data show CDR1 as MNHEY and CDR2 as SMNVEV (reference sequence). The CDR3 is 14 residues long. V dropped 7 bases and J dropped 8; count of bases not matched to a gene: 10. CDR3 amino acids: CASKGSGSRDEQFF. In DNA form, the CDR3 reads TGTGCCAGCAAAGGGAGCGGGAGCAGGGATGAGCAGTTCTTC.

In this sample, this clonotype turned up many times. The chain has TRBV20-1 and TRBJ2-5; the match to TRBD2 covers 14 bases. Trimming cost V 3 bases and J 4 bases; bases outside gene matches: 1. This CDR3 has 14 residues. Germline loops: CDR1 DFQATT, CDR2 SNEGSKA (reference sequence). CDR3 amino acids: CSARGLAGVETQYF. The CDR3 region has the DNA TGCAGTGCTAGGGGACTAGCGGGAGTAGAGACCCAGTACTTC.

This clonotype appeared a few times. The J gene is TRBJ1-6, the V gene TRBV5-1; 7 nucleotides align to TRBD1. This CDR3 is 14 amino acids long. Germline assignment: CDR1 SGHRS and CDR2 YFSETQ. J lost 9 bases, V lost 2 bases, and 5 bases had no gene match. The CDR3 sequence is CASSFGQEGSPLHF. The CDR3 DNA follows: TGCGCCAGCAGCTTCGGACAGGAAGGTTCACCCCTCCACTTT.

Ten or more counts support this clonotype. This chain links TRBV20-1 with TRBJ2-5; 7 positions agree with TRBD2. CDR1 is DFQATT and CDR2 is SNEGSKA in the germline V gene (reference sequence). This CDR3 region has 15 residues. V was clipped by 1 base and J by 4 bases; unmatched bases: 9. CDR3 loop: CSARVWGRALETQYF. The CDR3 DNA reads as TGCAGTGCTAGAGTGTGGGGGAGGGCCTTAGAGACCCAGTACTTC.

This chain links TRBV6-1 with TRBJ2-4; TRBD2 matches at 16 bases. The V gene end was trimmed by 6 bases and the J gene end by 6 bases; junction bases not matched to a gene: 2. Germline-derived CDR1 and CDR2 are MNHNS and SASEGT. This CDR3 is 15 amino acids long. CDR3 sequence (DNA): TGTGCCAGCAGCGGGACTAGCGGGAGGGGAAACATTCAGTACTTC. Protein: CASSGTSGRGNIQYF.

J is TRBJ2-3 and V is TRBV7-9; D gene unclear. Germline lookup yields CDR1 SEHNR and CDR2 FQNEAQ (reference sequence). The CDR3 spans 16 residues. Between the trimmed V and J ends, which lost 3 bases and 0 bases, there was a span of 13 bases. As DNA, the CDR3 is TGTGCCAGCAGCTTCGAGGCTGCCAGCAGCACAGATACGCAGTATTTT. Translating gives CASSFEAASSTDTQYF. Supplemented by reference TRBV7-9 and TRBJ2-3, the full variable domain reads DTGVSQNPRHKITKRGQNVTFRCDPISEHNRLYWYRQTLGQGPEFLTYFQNEAQLEKSRLLSDRFSAERPKGSFSTLEIQRTEQGDSAMYLCASSFEAASSTDTQYFGPGTRLTVL.

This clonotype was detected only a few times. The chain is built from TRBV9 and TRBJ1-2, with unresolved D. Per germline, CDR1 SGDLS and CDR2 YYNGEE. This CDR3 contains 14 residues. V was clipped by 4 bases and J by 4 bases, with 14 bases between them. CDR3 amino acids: CASSPEAGRYGYTF. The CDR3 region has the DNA TGTGCCAGCAGCCCAGAGGCAGGCCGCTATGGCTACACCTTC.

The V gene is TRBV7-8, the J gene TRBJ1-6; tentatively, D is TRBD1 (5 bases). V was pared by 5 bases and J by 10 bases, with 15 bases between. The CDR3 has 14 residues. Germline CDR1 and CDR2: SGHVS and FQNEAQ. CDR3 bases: TGTGCCAGCAGCATCTCAGGGTGGCGGTCACCCCTCCACTTT. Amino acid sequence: CASSISGWRSPLHF.